The 16 T cell receptor beta chains in this list originate from one sample, sequenced in a study of blood T cell repertoires in COVID-19 (dated by TCRdb to 2018 to 2021). Library method: the immunoSEQ multiplex PCR assay. The table was pulled from immuneACCESS by TCRdb, which kept in-frame rearrangements only. Such tables lose some clones; where checked, under half of the loss comes from unresolved V genes, and the rest has no known cause. For this sample the table gives 180,000 or so clones, of which 80% to 85% were detected only once. The biggest ten clones account for about 2.7% of the sample. Sequenced input: peripheral blood. These TCRs come from a human donor with acute or convalescent COVID-19. The donor label of this sample is uncertain.

The genes are TRBV19 and TRBJ1-1; D is uncertain. CDR1 is LNHDA and CDR2 is SQIVND in the germline V gene (reference sequence). This CDR3 has 16 residues. Trimming removed 2 bases from V and 1 base from J, with 14 bases in between. In nucleotides, the CDR3 is TGTGCCAGTAGTATACCTTTTACGGTATCGAACACTGAAGCTTTCTTT. It codes for CASSIPFTVSNTEAFF.

This chain uses TRBV6-5 with TRBJ2-1, with TRBD2 identical over 12 bases. CDR3 length: 14 amino acids. V lost 6 bases to trimming and J lost 8 bases; unmatched junction nucleotides: 5. Germline V CDR1 and CDR2: MNHEY, SVGAGI. The CDR3 protein is CASRGLAGGDEQFF. CDR3 sequence (DNA): TGTGCCAGCAGGGGACTAGCGGGCGGTGATGAGCAGTTCTTC.

The CDR3 sequence: CASSVMTAYGYTF. The CDR3 coding sequence is TGTGCCAGCAGCGTAATGACAGCCTATGGCTACACCTTC. This chain joins TRBV9 and TRBJ1-2, with a possible D match to TRBD1 (5 bases). The germline V and J ends were trimmed by 1 base and 4 bases, with 8 bases remaining between them. Germline V gene sequence: CDR1 SGDLS, CDR2 YYNGEE. This CDR3 has 13 residues.

The chain carries TRBV10-3 and TRBJ1-6; 7 nucleotides agree with TRBD1. From germline, CDR1 is ENHRY and CDR2 SYGVKD. V shed 6 bases, J shed 7 bases, and the junction held 6 bases outside the gene matches. The CDR3 has 14 amino acids. Here the CDR3 reads CAISVGQRNSPLHF. The CDR3, as DNA: TGTGCCATCAGCGTGGGACAGCGAAATTCACCCCTCCACTTT.

V gene TRBV3-1 (or the pseudogene TRBV3-2) combines with J gene TRBJ2-4; possibly TRBD1 for D (5 bases). The CDR3 loop spans 15 amino acids. CDR1 is LGHDT, CDR2 YNNKEL, per germline (reference sequence). The V and J ends lost 3 bases and 4 bases respectively, with 13 bases between them. CDR3 residues: CASSHSGSGKNIQYF. The DNA for the CDR3 is TGTGCCAGCAGCCATTCGGGCTCAGGGAAAAACATTCAGTACTTC.

The V and J genes are TRBV5-5 and TRBJ2-5; the D is unclear. This CDR3 is 15 amino acids long. Germline V CDR1 and CDR2: SGHKS, YYEKEE (reference sequence). V was clipped by 5 bases and J by 0 bases, with 14 bases between them. DNA for the CDR3: TGTGCCAGCAGTTCTAAAGATACCTACCAAGAGACCCAGTACTTC. Translation gives CASSSKDTYQETQYF.

This clone showed up just once. J is TRBJ2-3 and V is TRBV5-5; possibly TRBD2 for D (5 bases). CDR1 SGHKS and CDR2 YYEKEE come from the germline V gene (reference sequence). V was shortened by 4 bases and J by 2 bases, with 5 bases between the two germline ends. CDR3 size: 12 residues. The CDR3 is CASSRDTDTQYF. As DNA, the CDR3 is TGTGCCAGCAGCCGGGACACAGATACGCAGTATTTT. Combining the CDR3 with reference TRBV5-5 and TRBJ2-3 gives the whole variable domain DAGVTQSPTHLIKTRGQQVTLRCSPISGHKSVSWYQQVLGQGPQFIFQYYEKEERGRGNFPDRFSARQFPNYSSELNVNALLLGDSALYLCASSRDTDTQYFGPGTRLTVL.

V gene TRBV6-6 combines with J gene TRBJ1-1; D gene ambiguous. Germline V gene sequence: CDR1 MNHNY, CDR2 SVGAGI (reference sequence). V lost 7 bases and J lost 0, with 12 bases in between. The CDR3 consists of 14 residues. DNA for the CDR3: TGTGCCAGCACAGCGGGCCAGGTGAACACTGAAGCTTTCTTT. It specifies CASTAGQVNTEAFF.

The V call is TRBV29-1, the J call TRBJ1-4; 7 bases line up with TRBD1. Trimming took 3 bases from V and 6 from J; bases not matched to a gene: 4. Per the germline V gene, CDR1 is SQVTM and CDR2 is ANQGSEA. The CDR3 consists of 13 residues. CDR3 DNA sequence: TGCAGCGTTGACGGCAGGGGGGATGAAAAACTGTTTTTT. Translation: CSVDGRGDEKLFF.

J is TRBJ2-7 and V is TRBV5-1, with D perhaps TRBD1 (8 bases). The CDR3 consists of 15 residues. V was pared by 0 bases and J by 6 bases, with 16 bases between. The germline CDR1 and CDR2 sequences are SGHRS and YFSETQ. The CDR3 DNA reads TGCGCCAGCAGCTTGGGAGACAGGGGAGGGGGCGAGCAGTACTTC. Amino acid sequence: CASSLGDRGGGEQYF.

The chain employs TRBV9 and TRBJ1-3; no definite D call. The CDR3 runs to 15 residues. The ends were cut back, 0 bases at V and 5 bases at J, with 12 bases in the middle. CDR1 and CDR2 (germline): SGDLS, YYNGEE. CDR3 DNA: TGTGCCAGCAGCGTAGATGGGGAGACTAGAAACACCATATATTTT. Protein sequence: CASSVDGETRNTIYF.

The V gene is TRBV3-1 (or the pseudogene TRBV3-2), the J gene TRBJ2-3, with a possible D match to TRBD1 (6 bases). V lost 3 bases to trimming and J lost 0 bases, with 7 bases between them. The CDR3 consists of 14 residues. The germline V gene has CDR1 LGHDT and CDR2 YNNKEL (reference sequence). The DNA for the CDR3 is TGTGCCAGCAGCCAGGGGGCCAGCACAGATACGCAGTATTTT. Translated: CASSQGASTDTQYF.

The chain carries TRBV19 and TRBJ2-6; 8 positions agree with TRBD1. Unmatched junction bases numbered 12, after V lost 3 bases and J lost 2 bases. The CDR3 has 19 residues. CDR1 LNHDA and CDR2 SQIVND come from the germline V gene (reference sequence). CDR3 nucleotides: TGTGCCAGTAGTATTAGGACAGGGCTGGAGATTACTGGGGCCAACGTCCTGACTTTC. It encodes CASSIRTGLEITGANVLTF.

The chain carries TRBV6-2 or TRBV6-3 and TRBJ2-7; TRBD2 agrees at 14 bases. Trimming at V came to 6 bases and at J to 6 bases, leaving 4 bases not matched to a gene. Germline CDR1 MNHEY, CDR2 SVGEGT. This CDR3 spans 14 amino acids. CDR3 DNA: TGTGCCAGCAGCCCAGGGACTAGCGGGAGCGAGCAGTACTTC. This translates into CASSPGTSGSEQYF.

This clone was found once. The gene calls are TRBV18 and TRBJ1-4; no definite D call. This CDR3 spans 14 amino acids. Per the germline V gene, CDR1 is KGHSH and CDR2 is LQKENI. V was cut by 3 bases and J by 7 bases, with 12 bases left in between. Written as DNA, the CDR3 is TGTGCCAGCTCACCGAGGGCGGTTGGTGAAAAACTGTTTTTT. It translates to CASSPRAVGEKLFF.

The chain joins TRBV6-5 to TRBJ2-7; 10 bases agree with TRBD1. J was trimmed by 4 bases and V by 6 bases; bases with no gene match: 6. Germline assignment: CDR1 MNHEY and CDR2 SVGAGI. CDR3 length: 14 residues. The CDR3 nucleotides read TGTGCCAGCAGGTCAGGACAGGGGGGTTACGAGCAGTACTTC. Translating it yields CASRSGQGGYEQYF.